The clone carrying this T cell receptor beta chain has only one observation. V was pared by 4 bases and J by 6 bases, with 10 bases of the junction left unmatched. In germline, CDR1 is ENHRY, CDR2 SYGVKD. The CDR3 consists of 16 residues. This table comes from immunoSEQ multiplex PCR, and its TCRdb copy is limited to in-frame clones, with some not included. Of about 250,000 clones listed, approximately 80% are singletons. The record originates from a study of control samples from healthy donors and cancer patients. Sequencing used PBMCs. The TCR sequence derives from a woman aged 55-69 years with lung cancer. The chain has TRBV10-3 and TRBJ2-1, with 9 bases aligning to TRBD2. The DNA for the CDR3 is TGTGCCATCAGTGTTACCGGGACTAGCCAAATCAATGAGCAGTTCTTC. Protein: CAISVTGTSQINEQFF.